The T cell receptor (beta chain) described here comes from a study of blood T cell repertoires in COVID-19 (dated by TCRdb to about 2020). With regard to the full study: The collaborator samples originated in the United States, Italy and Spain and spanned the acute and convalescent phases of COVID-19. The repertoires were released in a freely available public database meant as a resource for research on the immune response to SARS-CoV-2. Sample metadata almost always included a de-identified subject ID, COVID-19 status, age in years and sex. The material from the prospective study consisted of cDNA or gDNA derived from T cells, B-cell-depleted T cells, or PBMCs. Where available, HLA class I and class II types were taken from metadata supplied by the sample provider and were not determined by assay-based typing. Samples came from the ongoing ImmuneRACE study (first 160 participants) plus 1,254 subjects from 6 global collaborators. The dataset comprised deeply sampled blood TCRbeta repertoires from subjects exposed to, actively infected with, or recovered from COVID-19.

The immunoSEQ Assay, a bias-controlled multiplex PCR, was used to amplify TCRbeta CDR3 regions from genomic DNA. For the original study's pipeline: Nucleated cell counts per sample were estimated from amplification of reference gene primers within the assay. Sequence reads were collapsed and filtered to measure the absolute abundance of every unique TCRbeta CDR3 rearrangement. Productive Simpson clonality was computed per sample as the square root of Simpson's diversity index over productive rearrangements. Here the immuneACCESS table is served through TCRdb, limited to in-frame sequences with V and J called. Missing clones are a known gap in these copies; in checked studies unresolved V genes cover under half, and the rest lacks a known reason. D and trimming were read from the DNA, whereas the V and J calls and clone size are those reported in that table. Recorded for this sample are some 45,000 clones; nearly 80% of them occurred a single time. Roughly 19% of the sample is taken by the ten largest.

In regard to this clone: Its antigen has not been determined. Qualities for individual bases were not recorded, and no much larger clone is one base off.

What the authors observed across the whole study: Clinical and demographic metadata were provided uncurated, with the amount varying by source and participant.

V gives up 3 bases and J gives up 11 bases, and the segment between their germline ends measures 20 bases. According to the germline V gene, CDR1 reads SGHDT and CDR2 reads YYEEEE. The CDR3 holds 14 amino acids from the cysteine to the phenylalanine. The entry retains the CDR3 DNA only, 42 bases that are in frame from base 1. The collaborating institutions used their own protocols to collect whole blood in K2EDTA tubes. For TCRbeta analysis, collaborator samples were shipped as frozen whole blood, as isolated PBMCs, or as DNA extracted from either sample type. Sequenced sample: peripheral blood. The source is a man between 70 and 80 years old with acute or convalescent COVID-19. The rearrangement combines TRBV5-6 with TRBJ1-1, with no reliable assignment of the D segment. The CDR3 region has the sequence CASSSLPPGREAFF. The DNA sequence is TGTGCCAGCAGCTCTCTCCCCCCGGGTCGGGAGGCTTTCTTT.